This record covers a single T cell receptor (beta chain). Its recognized antigen is unknown. Nothing much larger sits one base from this clone, and base qualities are not available. The cysteine opens and the phenylalanine closes a CDR3 of 14 amino acids. Left in the record is the CDR3 DNA by itself, 42 bases read in frame from the first base. At the junction V is shortened by 4 bases and J by 7 bases, with 16 bases in between. The germline V gene encodes CDR1 MNHEY and CDR2 SVGAGI. Receptors were amplified or captured by the immunoSEQ multiplex PCR assay. As for the authors' bioinformatics: A statistical classification framework was built to diagnose cytomegalovirus status from the catalog of TCR beta chain sequences. TCRdb carries this immuneACCESS record with in-frame sequences only. Its versions omit some clonotypes, under half of them owing to an unresolved V gene in the studies checked, with the rest unexplained. From that table come the V and J calls and clone size; the DNA was used to work out D and trimming. The sample table records 120,000 or so clones; about 84% of these occur just once. The ten largest clones represent over 4% of the sample.

The source of the sample is a study of cytomegalovirus exposure and HLA in healthy donors (dated by TCRdb to 2016 to 2017). Concerning the study at large: A later analysis indicated that the 95 to 150 validation repertoires were generated on the platform also employed for the approximately 690 repertoires of the first cohort. The study combined high-throughput TCR immunosequencing, statistical association of individual TCRs with disease status, and machine learning to predict cytomegalovirus infection status. A separate validation cohort of roughly 120 different subjects was used in addition to the roughly 670-subject first cohort. The study was designed to test whether signatures of past pathogen exposure could be identified by cataloging public T cell receptors. What the study reported, not specific to this receptor: A later analysis lacked HLA typing for the validation cohort, so it scored co-occurrence in that cohort across all 130 or so repertoires. In a later analysis, TCRs clustered in the first cohort were found to also tend to co-occur in the approximately 110 validation repertoires, with about 93% of cluster scores above 0. According to the authors, the approach could potentially be generalized to other disease states and immunological phenotypes. In vitro tests confirmed that a few of the cytomegalovirus-associated TCR beta chains recognize cytomegalovirus antigens. The classifier was reported to diagnose cytomegalovirus status with high specificity and sensitivity in both the original cohort and the validation cohort. The study listed 150 to 200 TCR beta chains as associated with cytomegalovirus. Most TCR sequences were seen in very few donors, while some public TCRs were found in many individuals.

Separate from the approximately 700-subject first cohort, the validation cohort of roughly 110 subjects was the group to which the donors belonged. The sample was PBMCs. The chain couples TRBV6-5 to TRBJ1-2, with the D segment identity uncertain. This TCR came from a man aged 18 to 30 in good health and CMV-seronegative. The CDR3 is CASSFSKSPGGYTF. The nucleotide sequence reads TGTGCCAGCAGTTTCTCCAAATCTCCGGGTGGCTACACCTTC.